This passage covers 19 T cell receptor beta chains from one sample sequenced in a study of cytomegalovirus exposure and HLA in healthy donors. The primer mix had 60 Vbeta and 13 Jbeta primers. Generated by immunoSEQ multiplex PCR, the TCRdb table keeps only in-frame clones and is missing some. The data show approximately 240,000 clones, around 80% seen once. Sequencing used PBMCs. Receptors were obtained from a woman between 40 and 50 years old in good health and CMV-seronegative.

This clone was counted a few times. The rearrangement joins TRBV6-5 to TRBJ1-5, with 10 nucleotides matching TRBD1. V lost 6 bases and J lost 2; bases outside the gene matches: 1. Per germline, CDR1 MNHEY and CDR2 SVGAGI. The CDR3 consists of 14 residues. CDR3 nucleotide sequence: TGTGCCAGCAGAGGGACAGGGGGCAATCAGCCCCAGCATTTT. Its translation: CASRGTGGNQPQHF.

Points on this clone: At the DNA level, this CDR3 is encoded by other sequences in the same sample as well. The rearrangement links TRBV18 to TRBJ2-7, with unresolved D. The CDR3 runs 13 residues. V shed 3 bases and J shed 0 bases, with 6 bases lying between them. Germline lookup yields CDR1 KGHSH and CDR2 LQKENI. The CDR3 bases are TGTGCCAGCTCACCGCCGAGCTCCTACGAGCAGTACTTC. This codes for CASSPPSSYEQYF.

This clone was seen just once. The rearrangement links TRBV9 to TRBJ1-2; 7 nucleotides match TRBD1. Germline CDR1 SGDLS, CDR2 YYNGEE. This CDR3 spans 14 amino acids. With V trimmed by 4 bases and J by 8 bases, 11 bases remained unmatched. Here the CDR3 DNA reads TGTGCCAGCAGCCCGCACACAGGGGAAGGCGGCTACACCTTC. This translates into CASSPHTGEGGYTF.

CDR3 sequence: CASSGSPGHTSETQYF. Here the CDR3 DNA reads TGTGCCAGCAGCGGGTCACCGGGACACACCAGCGAGACCCAGTACTTC. This chain links TRBV9 with TRBJ2-5; tentatively, D is TRBD1 (6 bases). V lost 3 bases to trimming and J lost 5 bases, with 20 bases between them. Germline CDR1 SGDLS, CDR2 YYNGEE. There are 16 residues in the CDR3.

The chain joins TRBV2 to TRBJ2-1, with 8 bases matching TRBD1. This CDR3 has 15 residues. The V gene's germline CDR1 is SNHLY and CDR2 FYNNEI. The trim removed 4 bases at V and 5 bases at J, leaving 7 bases unmatched. CDR3 sequence reads: CASSVSGGWDNEQFF. DNA for the CDR3: TGTGCCAGCAGTGTATCAGGGGGCTGGGACAATGAGCAGTTCTTC. Filled out from reference TRBV2 and TRBJ2-1, the complete variable domain reads EPEVTQTPSHQVTQMGQEVILRCVPISNHLYFYWYRQILGQKVEFLVSFYNNEISEKSEIFDDQFSVERPDGSNFTLKIRSTKLEDSAMYFCASSVSGGWDNEQFFGPGTRLTVL.

The chain has TRBV5-1 and TRBJ2-6; maybe TRBD1 (6 bases). V lost 7 bases, J lost 0 bases, and 14 bases lay in between. Germline V gene lookup returns CDR1 SGHRS and CDR2 YFSETQ. The CDR3 is 16 residues long. CDR3 DNA: TGCGCCAGCCAACAGGGTAGGGACTCTGGGGCCAACGTCCTGACTTTC. This sequence encodes CASQQGRDSGANVLTF.

This chain links TRBV9 with TRBJ2-2; D is unclear. V was pared by 4 bases and J by 1 base, with 14 bases between. The CDR3 has 16 amino acids. CDR1 is SGDLS and CDR2 is YYNGEE in the germline V gene. CDR3 in amino acids: CASSIVANQNTGELFF. The CDR3 DNA follows: TGTGCCAGCAGCATCGTAGCTAACCAGAACACCGGGGAGCTGTTTTTT.

The chain recombines TRBV28 with TRBJ1-4, with D possibly being TRBD1 (5 bases). CDR3 length: 14 residues. The germline CDR1 and CDR2 sequences are MDHEN and SYDVKM. The V end was cut by 7 bases, the J end by 4 bases, with 13 bases between. The CDR3 sequence is CASTIQAGNEKLFF. The CDR3 nucleotides are TGTGCCAGCACCATACAGGCTGGTAATGAAAAACTGTTTTTT.

Concerning this clone itself: At one of its ends the junction is not consistent with the germline gene, which may arise from a read error. The chain carries TRBV7-9 and TRBJ1-2, with 7 bases aligning to TRBD1. CDR3 length: 12 residues. Germline V lookup: CDR1 SEHNR, CDR2 FQNEAQ (reference sequence). The CDR3 DNA sequence: TGTGCCAGCAGCCCGCGGACAGGCTTTTCCTCCTTC. This gives the protein CASSPRTGFSSF.

The J gene is TRBJ2-3, the V gene TRBV5-1, with 10 bases matching TRBD2. CDR1 and CDR2 (germline): SGHRS, YFSETQ. The V segment lost 2 bases and the J segment 4 bases; nucleotides outside the gene matches: 4. This CDR3 has 15 residues. CDR3 sequence: CASSLTSGIPDTQYF. CDR3 in DNA: TGCGCCAGCAGCTTAACTAGCGGGATTCCAGATACGCAGTATTTT.

The chain links TRBV28 to TRBJ1-1; D remains ambiguous. The germline V gene has CDR1 MDHEN and CDR2 SYDVKM. V lost 5 bases and J 8 bases, leaving 18 bases between the germline ends. CDR3 length: 14 amino acids. CDR3 sequence: CASSSPRQTREAFF. The CDR3 DNA sequence: TGTGCCAGCAGTAGCCCTCGGCAGACAAGGGAAGCTTTCTTT.

A remark on this clone: An end of the junction does not agree with germline; a read error may underlie this. The gene calls are TRBV29-1 and TRBJ1-1; tentatively, D is TRBD1 (5 bases). This CDR3 comprises 15 residues. The germline gives CDR1 SQVTM, CDR2 ANQGSEA. The CDR3 here is CSAETRQIMNTEAFF. The CDR3 DNA reads as TGCAGCGCTGAAACCCGACAGATCATGAACACTGAAGCTTTCTTT.

This chain connects TRBV5-5 to TRBJ2-2; TRBD1 matches at 11 bases. Germline V CDR1 and CDR2: SGHKS, YYEKEE (reference sequence). The CDR3 spans 14 residues. With V trimmed by 4 bases and J by 6 bases, 2 bases remained unmatched. DNA of the CDR3: TGTGCCAGCAGCCTGGGACAGGGGGCCGGGGAGCTGTTTTTT. It codes for CASSLGQGAGELFF.

This chain links TRBV7-3 with TRBJ2-3, with TRBD2 matching over 11 bases. The CDR3 has 15 residues. Per the germline V gene, CDR1 is SGHTA and CDR2 is FQGTGA. Unmatched junction bases numbered 8, after V lost 8 bases and J lost 4 bases. For the CDR3, the DNA is TGTGCCAGCGCCTTAGCGGGGGGGAGCGCAGATACGCAGTATTTT. Translation gives CASALAGGSADTQYF.

This clone occurred a few times. V and J are TRBV19 and TRBJ2-7; D ambiguous. The CDR3 covers 12 residues. Looked up from germline, CDR1 is LNHDA and CDR2 is SQIVND (reference sequence). Trimming shortened V by 6 bases and J by 5 bases, and 11 bases separated the two germline ends. The CDR3 here is CASSTATDEQYF. CDR3 bases: TGTGCCAGTAGCACAGCAACGGACGAGCAGTACTTC.

J is TRBJ2-1 and V is TRBV5-4; 7 nucleotides align to TRBD2. In germline, CDR1 is SGHNT, CDR2 YYREEE (reference sequence). The CDR3 length is 15 residues. The V and J ends lost 7 bases and 4 bases, in that order; junction bases with no gene match: 11. As DNA, the CDR3 is TGTGCCAGCCATCTTGGGGGGGGGAAATACAATGAGCAGTTCTTC. Its translation is CASHLGGGKYNEQFF.

The chain is built from TRBV7-8 and TRBJ2-3; no firm D call. Germline assignment: CDR1 SGHVS and CDR2 FQNEAQ. The CDR3 has 17 residues. Trimming shortened V by 3 bases and J by 0 bases, and 16 bases separated the two germline ends. The CDR3 here is CASSFRRFPHSTDTQYF. CDR3 coding DNA: TGTGCCAGCAGCTTTCGCCGGTTCCCCCATAGCACAGATACGCAGTATTTT.

The chain is built from TRBV27 and TRBJ2-1, with TRBD2 as a possible D gene (6 bases). Germline V gene data show CDR1 as MNHEY and CDR2 as SMNVEV (reference sequence). This CDR3 spans 13 amino acids. V was trimmed by 1 base and J by 7 bases, leaving 8 bases between them. The CDR3 loop is CASSLLGGNEQFF. The CDR3 coding sequence is TGTGCCAGCAGTTTATTGGGGGGTAATGAGCAGTTCTTC.

The V gene is TRBV27, the J gene TRBJ1-6; 7 bases line up with TRBD1. With 5 bases clipped from V and 8 bases from J, the junction kept 15 bases outside the gene matches. Germline CDR1 is MNHEY and CDR2 is SMNVEV (reference sequence). The CDR3 is 17 amino acids. CDR3 amino acids: CASSPFSLQGTDSPLHF. CDR3 bases: TGTGCCAGCAGTCCCTTCTCGCTACAGGGGACTGATTCACCCCTCCACTTT.